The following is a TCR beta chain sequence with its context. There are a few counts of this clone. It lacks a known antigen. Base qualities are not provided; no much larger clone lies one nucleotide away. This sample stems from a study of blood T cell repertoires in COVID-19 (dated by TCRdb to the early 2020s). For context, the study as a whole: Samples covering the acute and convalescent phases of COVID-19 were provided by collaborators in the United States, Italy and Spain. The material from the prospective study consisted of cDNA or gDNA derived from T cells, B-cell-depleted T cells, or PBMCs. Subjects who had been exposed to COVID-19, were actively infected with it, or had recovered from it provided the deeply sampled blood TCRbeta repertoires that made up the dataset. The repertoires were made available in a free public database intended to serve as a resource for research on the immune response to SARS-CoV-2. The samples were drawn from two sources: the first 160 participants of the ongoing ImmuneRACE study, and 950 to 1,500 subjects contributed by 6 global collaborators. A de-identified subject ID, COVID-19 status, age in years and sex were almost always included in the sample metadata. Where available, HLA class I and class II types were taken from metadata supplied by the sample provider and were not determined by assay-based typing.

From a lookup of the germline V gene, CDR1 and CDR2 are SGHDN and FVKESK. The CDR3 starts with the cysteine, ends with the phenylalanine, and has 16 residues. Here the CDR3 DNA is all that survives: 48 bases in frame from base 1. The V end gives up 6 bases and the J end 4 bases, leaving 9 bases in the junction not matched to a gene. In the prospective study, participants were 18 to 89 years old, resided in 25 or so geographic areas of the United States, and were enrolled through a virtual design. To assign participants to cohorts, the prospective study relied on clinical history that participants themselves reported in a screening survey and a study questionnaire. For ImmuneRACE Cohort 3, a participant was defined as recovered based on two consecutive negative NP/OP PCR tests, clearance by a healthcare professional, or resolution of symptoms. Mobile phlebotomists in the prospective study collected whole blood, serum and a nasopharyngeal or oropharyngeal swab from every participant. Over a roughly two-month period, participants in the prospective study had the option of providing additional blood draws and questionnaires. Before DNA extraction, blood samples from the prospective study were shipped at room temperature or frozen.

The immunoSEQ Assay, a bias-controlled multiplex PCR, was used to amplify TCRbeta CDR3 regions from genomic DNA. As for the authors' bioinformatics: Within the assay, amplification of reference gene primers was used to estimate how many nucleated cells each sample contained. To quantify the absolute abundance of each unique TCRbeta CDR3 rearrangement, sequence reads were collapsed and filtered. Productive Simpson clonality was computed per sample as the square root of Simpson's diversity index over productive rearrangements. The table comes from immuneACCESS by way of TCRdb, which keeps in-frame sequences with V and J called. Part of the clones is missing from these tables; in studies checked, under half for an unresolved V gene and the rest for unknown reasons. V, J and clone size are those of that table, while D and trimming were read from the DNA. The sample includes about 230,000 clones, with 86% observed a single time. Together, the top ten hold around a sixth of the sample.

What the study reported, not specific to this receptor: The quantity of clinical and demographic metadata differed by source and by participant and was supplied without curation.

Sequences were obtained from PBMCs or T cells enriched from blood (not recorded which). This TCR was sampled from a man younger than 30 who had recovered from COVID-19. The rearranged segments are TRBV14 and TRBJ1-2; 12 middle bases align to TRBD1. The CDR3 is CASSTFRDRGPYGYTF. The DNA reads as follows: TGTGCCAGCAGTACTTTCCGGGACAGGGGGCCCTATGGCTACACCTTC. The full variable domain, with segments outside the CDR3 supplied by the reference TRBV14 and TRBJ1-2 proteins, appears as EAGVTQFPSHSVIEKGQTVTLRCDPISGHDNLYWYRRVMGKEIKFLLHFVKESKQDESGMPNNRFLAERTGGTYSTLKVQPAELEDSGVYFCASSTFRDRGPYGYTFGSGTRLTVV.